This T cell receptor beta chain was sequenced for a study of cytomegalovirus exposure and HLA in healthy donors. Study findings and constraints: Both high specificity and high sensitivity reportedly marked the classifier's diagnosis of cytomegalovirus status. Earlier findings revealed that most TCR beta V segments proved productive either about 90% or about 30% of the time. TCR beta chain V- and J-gene trimming was linked, in a later analysis, to a missense variant in DCLRE1C.

In the PCR, 60 Vbeta and 13 Jbeta primers were used. This table comes from immunoSEQ multiplex PCR, and its TCRdb copy is limited to in-frame clones, with some not included. The sample yields around 170,000 clones, around 78% seen once. As regards this clone: Its antigen is not identified.

Trimming removed 3 bases from V and 1 base from J, with 17 bases in between. The CDR3 totals 17 residues. Germline lookup yields CDR1 LNHDA and CDR2 SQIVND (reference sequence). This TCR was recovered from a man in his late teens or twenties in good health and CMV-seronegative. The sample was PBMCs. The rearrangement links TRBV19 to TRBJ2-3; D may be TRBD2 (6 bases). CDR3 nucleotide sequence: TGTGCCAGTAGTATGGTTCATGGGGACTGGGGCACAGATACGCAGTATTTT. Translated: CASSMVHGDWGTDTQYF. Based on the CDR3 plus reference TRBV19 and TRBJ2-3, the full variable domain is DGGITQSPKYLFRKEGQNVTLSCEQNLNHDAMYWYRQDPGQGLRLIYYSQIVNDFQKGDIAEGYSVSREKKESFPLTVTSAQKNPTAFYLCASSMVHGDWGTDTQYFGPGTRLTVL.